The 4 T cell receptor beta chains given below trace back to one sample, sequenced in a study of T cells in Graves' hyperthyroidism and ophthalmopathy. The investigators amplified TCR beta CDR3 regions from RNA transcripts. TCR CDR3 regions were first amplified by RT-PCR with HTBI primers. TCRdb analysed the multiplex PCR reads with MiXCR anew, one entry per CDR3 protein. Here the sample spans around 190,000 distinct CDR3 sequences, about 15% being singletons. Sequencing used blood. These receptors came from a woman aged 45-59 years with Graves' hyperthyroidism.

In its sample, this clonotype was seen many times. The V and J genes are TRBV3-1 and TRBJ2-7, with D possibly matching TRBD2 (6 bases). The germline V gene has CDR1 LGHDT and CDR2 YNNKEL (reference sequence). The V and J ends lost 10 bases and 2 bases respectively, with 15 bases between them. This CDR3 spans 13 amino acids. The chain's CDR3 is CATGDFSTYEQYF. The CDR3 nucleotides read TGTGCCACCGGGGACTTCTCCACCTACGAGCAGTACTTC.

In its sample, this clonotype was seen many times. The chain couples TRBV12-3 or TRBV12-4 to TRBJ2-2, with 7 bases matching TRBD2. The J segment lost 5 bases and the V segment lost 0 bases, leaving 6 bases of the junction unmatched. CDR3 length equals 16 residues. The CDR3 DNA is TGTGCCAGCAGTTTAGCGGTGGCGGGGGATACCGGGGAGCTGTTTTTT. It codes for CASSLAVAGDTGELFF.

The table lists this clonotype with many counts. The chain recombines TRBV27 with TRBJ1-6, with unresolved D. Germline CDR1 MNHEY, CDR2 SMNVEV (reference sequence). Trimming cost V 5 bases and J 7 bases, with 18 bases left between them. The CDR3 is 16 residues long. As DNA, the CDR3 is TGTGCCAGCAGTATCTCAGGACCGGACCTCAATTCACCCCTCCACTTT. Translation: CASSISGPDLNSPLHF.

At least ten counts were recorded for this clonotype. CDR3 bases: TGTGCCAGCAGCTACCGGGACGATCGATACAATGAGCAGTTCTTC. Its protein is CASSYRDDRYNEQFF. V and J are TRBV11-3 and TRBJ2-1; D assignment may be TRBD1 or TRBD2 (5 bases each). CDR1 SGHNT and CDR2 YENEEA come from the germline V gene. Trimming left V 4 bases short and J 4 bases short, with 14 bases between. The CDR3 totals 15 residues.